The 22 T cell receptor beta chains below were found in one sample sequenced in a study of Ad26.COV2.S vaccination and SARS-CoV-2 variants (dated by TCRdb to the early 2020s). The sample's treatment or condition label is to be understood as: roughly 18 received Ad26.COV2.S at low or high dose, single or two shots; 5 received placebo; per-sample allocation not given. For vaccine and placebo recipients, the sequenced repertoires came from samples collected on day 63 after the first injection. Library generation was performed with the immunoSEQ multiplex PCR assay. TCRdb holds this immuneACCESS table with in-frame rearrangements only. Some clones are missing; in checked studies, unresolved V genes explain under half, and the rest has no known cause. The sample has under 500,000 clones on record, roughly 90% of them singletons. The ten largest clones take up around 1.7% of the sample. The material was peripheral blood, obtained in a trial of Ad26.COV2.S vaccine versus placebo. Receptors originate from a person between 18 and 65 years old who received the Ad26.COV2.S COVID-19 vaccine or a placebo.

In this sample, this clone turned up a few times. The rearrangement joins TRBV18 to TRBJ1-2, with 7 bases fitting TRBD1. Germline V gives CDR1 KGHSH, CDR2 LQKENI. V lost 3 bases and J lost 4; bases outside the gene matches: 5. This CDR3 is built from 14 residues. The CDR3 bases are TGTGCCAGCTCACCGCTGACAGGGAGCTATGGCTACACCTTC. Residues: CASSPLTGSYGYTF.

The chain combines TRBV11-2 with TRBJ1-1, with a tentative D call TRBD1 (5 bases). The CDR3 has 15 residues. Germline V gives CDR1 SGHAT, CDR2 FQNNGV. V lost 2 bases to trimming and J lost 2 bases, with 12 bases between them. The CDR3 nucleotides are TGTGCCAGCAGCTTATCAGGGAGGGTAAACACTGAAGCTTTCTTT. Encoded protein: CASSLSGRVNTEAFF.

This clone was picked up one time. The J gene is TRBJ1-3, the V gene TRBV4-3; D unresolved. V was clipped by 5 bases and J by 2 bases, with 16 bases between them. Germline V gene lookup returns CDR1 LGHNA and CDR2 YSLEER. CDR3 length: 16 residues. CDR3 DNA sequence: TGCGCCAGCAGCACGACTATATGGGGTCCTGGAAACACCATATATTTT. It is translated as CASSTTIWGPGNTIYF.

V usage is TRBV15 and J usage is TRBJ2-5; D is uncertain. The CDR3 sequence is 13 residues long. The germline gives CDR1 LNHNV, CDR2 YYDKDF (reference sequence). Trimming pared 9 bases from V and 0 bases from J, leaving 11 bases between. CDR3 DNA sequence: TGTGCCACGGTTGAGGCAAACCAAGAGACCCAGTACTTC. Amino acid sequence: CATVEANQETQYF.

The V gene is TRBV4-1, the J gene TRBJ2-7; D gene ambiguous. CDR1 and CDR2 (germline): MGHRA, YSYEKL. This CDR3 is built from 16 residues. Between the trimmed V and J ends, which lost 0 bases and 0 bases, there was a span of 12 bases. In DNA, the CDR3 is TGCGCCAGCAGCCAAGACCTGACCCAGAGCTCCTACGAGCAGTACTTC. Encoded protein: CASSQDLTQSSYEQYF.

V gene TRBV19 combines with J gene TRBJ2-3; 8 bases are shared with TRBD2. CDR1 is LNHDA and CDR2 is SQIVND in the germline V gene (reference sequence). CDR3 length: 15 amino acids. J was trimmed by 6 bases and V by 3 bases; bases with no gene match: 8. CDR3 amino acids: CASSMSSGGLDTQYF. CDR3 bases: TGTGCCAGTAGTATGTCCAGCGGGGGTCTCGATACGCAGTATTTT.

The chain employs TRBV6-5 and TRBJ1-5; no firm D call. CDR3 size: 13 residues. Germline V CDR1 and CDR2: MNHEY, SVGAGI. V lost 6 bases, J lost 7 bases, and 13 bases lay in between. DNA of the CDR3: TGTGCCAGCAGCCTAGTGGAGTCGCAGCCCCAGCATTTT. Translating gives CASSLVESQPQHF.

CDR3 protein: CAWRRVAGSDTQYF. The DNA for the CDR3 is TGTGCCTGGAGGCGAGTAGCGGGGTCAGATACGCAGTATTTT. The chain combines TRBV30 with TRBJ2-3, with 8 positions matching TRBD2. V dropped 3 bases and J dropped 4; count of bases not matched to a gene: 6. The CDR3 is 14 amino acids. CDR1 is GTSNPN, CDR2 SVGIG, per germline (reference sequence).

The rearrangement links TRBV19 to TRBJ1-1; maybe TRBD1 (6 bases). Trimming removed 8 bases at V and 3 bases at J, with 22 bases between. This CDR3 has 16 amino acids. CDR1 and CDR2 from the germline V gene are LNHDA and SQIVND (reference sequence). In DNA, the CDR3 is TGTGCCAGTTTTTCCCGACGGGACAATTGGGACACTGAAGCTTTCTTT. Protein: CASFSRRDNWDTEAFF. The variable domain in full, with the rest retrieved from reference TRBV19 and TRBJ1-1, is DGGITQSPKYLFRKEGQNVTLSCEQNLNHDAMYWYRQDPGQGLRLIYYSQIVNDFQKGDIAEGYSVSREKKESFPLTVTSAQKNPTAFYLCASFSRRDNWDTEAFFGQGTRLTVV.

J is TRBJ1-1 and V is TRBV29-1; 8 bases line up with TRBD1. V lost 6 bases, J lost 0 bases, and 3 bases stayed unmatched. Germline CDR1 and CDR2: SQVTM and ANQGSEA. The CDR3 is 13 residues long. CDR3: CSVKDRVNTEAFF. Written as DNA, the CDR3 is TGCAGCGTGAAGGACAGGGTGAACACTGAAGCTTTCTTT.

This chain connects TRBV7-2 to TRBJ2-3, with 7 bases matching TRBD2. Looked up from germline, CDR1 is SGHTA and CDR2 is FQGNSA. This CDR3 has 15 amino acids. J lost 3 bases, V lost 5 bases, and 8 bases had no gene match. CDR3 sequence (DNA): TGTGCCAGCAGCCCGGGACTAATATGGACAGATACGCAGTATTTT. It translates to CASSPGLIWTDTQYF.

This CDR3 reads CASRPSSRGSGYTF. The CDR3 bases are TGTGCCAGCAGACCTTCCTCCAGGGGGAGCGGCTACACCTTC. The rearrangement links TRBV28 to TRBJ1-2, with TRBD1 identical over 7 bases. From germline, CDR1 is MDHEN and CDR2 SYDVKM. V lost 6 bases and J lost 8; bases outside the gene matches: 12. This CDR3 spans 14 amino acids.

The chain employs TRBV12-3 or TRBV12-4 and TRBJ2-3; maybe TRBD2 (6 bases). CDR3 length: 11 residues. Trimming cost V 6 bases and J 13 bases, with 14 bases left between them. CDR3 nucleotides: TGTGCCAGCAGCCTGGGACTTCTTGAGTATTTT. Its protein product is CASSLGLLEYF.

This clone occurred once. The chain uses TRBV4-3 and TRBJ1-2; 8 bases map to TRBD1. CDR1 and CDR2 (germline): LGHNA, YSLEER. Losses at the gene ends were 4 bases for V and 4 bases for J; bases not matched to a gene: 8. The CDR3 is made up of 15 amino acids. The CDR3 coding sequence is TGCGCCAGCAGCCTCGGACAGGGAGCCGGCTATGGCTACACCTTC. Translation gives CASSLGQGAGYGYTF.

V and J are TRBV6-2 or TRBV6-3 and TRBJ2-3; 8 bases agree with TRBD1. After removal of 2 bases from V and 5 bases from J, the junction contained 15 bases not matched to a gene. Per germline, CDR1 MNHEY and CDR2 SVGEGT. The CDR3 is 18 residues long. CDR3 DNA: TGTGCCAGCAGTTACGCAGGTTTTACGGACAGGGTTTTAGATACGCAGTATTTT. It specifies CASSYAGFTDRVLDTQYF.

V usage is TRBV28 and J usage is TRBJ1-1; unclear D gene. Trimming left V 5 bases short and J 0 bases short, with 4 bases between. Germline lookup yields CDR1 MDHEN and CDR2 SYDVKM. The CDR3 length is 12 residues. DNA for the CDR3: TGTGCCAGCAGTGGGGTGAACACTGAAGCTTTCTTT. It translates to CASSGVNTEAFF.

The chain joins TRBV12-3 or TRBV12-4 to TRBJ1-5, with D unresolved. This CDR3 comprises 13 residues. V lost 3 bases and J 3 bases, leaving 6 bases between the germline ends. The CDR3 protein is CASSLGTNQPQHF. CDR3 nucleotides: TGTGCCAGCAGTTTGGGAACCAATCAGCCCCAGCATTTT.

The chain employs TRBV9 and TRBJ2-3; 16 bases line up with TRBD2. The CDR3 consists of 17 residues. V lost 4 bases, J lost 6 bases, and 8 bases stayed unmatched. The V gene's germline CDR1 is SGDLS and CDR2 YYNGEE. DNA for the CDR3: TGTGCCAGCAGCCTCGGGACTAGCGGGGGGGCGGAGGATACGCAGTATTTT. This encodes CASSLGTSGGAEDTQYF.

This clone was counted a few times. V gene TRBV6-5 combines with J gene TRBJ2-7; tentative D call: TRBD1 (5 bases). The V gene's germline CDR1 is MNHEY and CDR2 SVGAGI. This CDR3 spans 15 amino acids. V was cut by 5 bases and J by 1 base, with 15 bases left in between. CDR3 DNA sequence: TGTGCCAGCAGTAAGGGGCCTAACGGTTCCTACGAGCAGTACTTC. Its protein is CASSKGPNGSYEQYF.

The chain has TRBV6-1 and TRBJ1-2; the D gene is possibly TRBD1 (5 bases). Trimming removed 1 base from V and 4 bases from J, with 16 bases in between. Looked up from germline, CDR1 is MNHNS and CDR2 is SASEGT. This CDR3 has 16 amino acids. CDR3 DNA: TGTGCCAGCAGTGAAGAGGAGAACAGGCGGATCTATGGCTACACCTTC. Translated: CASSEEENRRIYGYTF.

The chain is built from TRBV4-3 and TRBJ2-3; 7 bases are shared with TRBD2. Germline assignment: CDR1 LGHNA and CDR2 YSLEER. This CDR3 contains 17 residues. V shed 4 bases and J 3 bases; nucleotides not matched to a gene: 13. DNA of the CDR3: TGCGCCAGCAGCCGCCTAGGACTAGGGGTCAGTACAGATACGCAGTATTTT. This gives the protein CASSRLGLGVSTDTQYF.

The chain has TRBV12-5 and TRBJ2-2, with 8 bases aligning to TRBD1. The ends lost 5 bases at V and 6 bases at J; junction bases unmatched: 8. This CDR3 contains 15 residues. CDR1 LGHNT and CDR2 FRNRAP come from the germline V gene. This CDR3 is CASGPGQGFSGELFF. Written as DNA, the CDR3 is TGTGCTAGTGGTCCAGGACAGGGATTTTCCGGGGAGCTGTTTTTT.